This T cell receptor (beta chain) stems from a study of PD-1 blockade in classical Hodgkin lymphoma. Every patient relapsed after autologous stem cell transplantation, and brentuximab vedotin exposure varied. Researchers used magnetic negative selection to pull out pure CD4+ T cells from thawed PBMCs. Germline lookup yields CDR1 MDHEN and CDR2 SYDVKM. The CDR3 spans 14 residues. Trimming pared 6 bases from V and 5 bases from J, leaving 13 bases between. Clones were read by immunoSEQ multiplex PCR, and TCRdb kept only the in-frame ones, dropping some. The sample shows around 34,000 clones, 80% to 95% of them seen only once.

This chain links TRBV28 with TRBJ1-4; no firm D call. The sample here was CD4+ T cells from blood, taken at baseline. This TCR was sampled from a human donor with classical Hodgkin lymphoma. The CDR3 DNA reads TGTGCCAGCAGCCCCCCCCGGGCAAATGAAAAACTGTTTTTT. It translates to CASSPPRANEKLFF.